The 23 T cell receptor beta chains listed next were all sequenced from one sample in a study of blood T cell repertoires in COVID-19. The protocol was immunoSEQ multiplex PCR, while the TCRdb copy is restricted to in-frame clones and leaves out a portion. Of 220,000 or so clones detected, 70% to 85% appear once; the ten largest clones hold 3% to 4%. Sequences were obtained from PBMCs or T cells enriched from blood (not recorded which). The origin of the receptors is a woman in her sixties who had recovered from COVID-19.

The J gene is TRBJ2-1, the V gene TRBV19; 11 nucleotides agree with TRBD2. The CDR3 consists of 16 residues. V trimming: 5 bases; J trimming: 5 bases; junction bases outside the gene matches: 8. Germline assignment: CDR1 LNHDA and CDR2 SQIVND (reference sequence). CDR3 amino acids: CASSLPGTSGHNEQFF. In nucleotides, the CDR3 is TGTGCCAGTAGTCTACCCGGGACTAGCGGCCACAATGAGCAGTTCTTC.

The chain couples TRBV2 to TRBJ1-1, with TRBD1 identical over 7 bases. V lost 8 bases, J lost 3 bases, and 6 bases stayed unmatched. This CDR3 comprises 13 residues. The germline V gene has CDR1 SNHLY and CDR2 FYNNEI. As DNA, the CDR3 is TGTGCCAGCTCCGAGGGACAGTACACTGAAGCTTTCTTT. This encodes CASSEGQYTEAFF.

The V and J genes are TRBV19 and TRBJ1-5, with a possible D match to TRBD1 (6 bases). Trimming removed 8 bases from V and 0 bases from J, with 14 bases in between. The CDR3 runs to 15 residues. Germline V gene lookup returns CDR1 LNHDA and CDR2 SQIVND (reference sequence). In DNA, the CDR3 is TGTGCCAGTTCCGGGACAAGTTATAGCAATCAGCCCCAGCATTTT. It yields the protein CASSGTSYSNQPQHF.

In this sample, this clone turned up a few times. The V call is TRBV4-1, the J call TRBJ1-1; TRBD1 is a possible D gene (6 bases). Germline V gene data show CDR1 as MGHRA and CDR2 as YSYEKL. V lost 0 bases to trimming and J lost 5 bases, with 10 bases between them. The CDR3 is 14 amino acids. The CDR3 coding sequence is TGCGCCAGCAGCCAAGATCTAGGGGGAACTGAAGCTTTCTTT. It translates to CASSQDLGGTEAFF.

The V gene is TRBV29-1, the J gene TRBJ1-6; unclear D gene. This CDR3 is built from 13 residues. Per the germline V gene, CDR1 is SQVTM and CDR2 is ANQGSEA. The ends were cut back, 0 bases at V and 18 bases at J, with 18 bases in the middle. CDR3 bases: TGCAGCGTTGAAGAGGTTGAGGGAAGTCGTCCCCACTTT. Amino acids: CSVEEVEGSRPHF.

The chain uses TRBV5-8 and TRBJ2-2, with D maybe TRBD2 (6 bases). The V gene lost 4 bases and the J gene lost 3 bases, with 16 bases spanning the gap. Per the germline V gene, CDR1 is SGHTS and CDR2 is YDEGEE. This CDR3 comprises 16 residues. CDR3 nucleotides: TGTGCCAGCAGCATCGTCCGGGACTTCTACACCGGGGAGCTGTTTTTT. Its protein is CASSIVRDFYTGELFF. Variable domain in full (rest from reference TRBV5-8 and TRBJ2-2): EAGVTQSPTHLIKTRGQQATLRCSPISGHTSVYWYQQALGLGLQFLLWYDEGEERNRGNFPPRFSGRQFPNYSSELNVNALELEDSALYLCASSIVRDFYTGELFFGEGSRLTVL.

DNA for the CDR3: TGTGCCAGCAGTGCCCAGGGTGATGGCTACACCTTC. This translates into CASSAQGDGYTF. The chain carries TRBV25-1 and TRBJ1-2; D is possibly TRBD1 (5 bases). From germline, CDR1 is MGHDK and CDR2 SYGVNS. The CDR3 loop spans 12 amino acids. Trimming left V 4 bases short and J 6 bases short, with 9 bases between.

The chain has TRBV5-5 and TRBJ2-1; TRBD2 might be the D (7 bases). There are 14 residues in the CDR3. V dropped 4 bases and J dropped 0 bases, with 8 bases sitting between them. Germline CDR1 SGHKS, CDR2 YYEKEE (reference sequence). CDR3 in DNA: TGTGCCAGCAGCGGGGGGGCCTCCTACAATGAGCAGTTCTTC. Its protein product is CASSGGASYNEQFF.

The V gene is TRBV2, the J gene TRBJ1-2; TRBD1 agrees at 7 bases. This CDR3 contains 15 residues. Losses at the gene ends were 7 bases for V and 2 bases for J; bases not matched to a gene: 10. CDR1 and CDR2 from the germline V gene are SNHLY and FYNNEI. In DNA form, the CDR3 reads TGTGCCAGCACGGGGGAGACAGGGTGGAACTATGGCTACACCTTC. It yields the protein CASTGETGWNYGYTF.

CDR3 residues: CASSYSLDRRNSPLHF. In DNA, the CDR3 is TGTGCCAGCAGTTACTCCCTGGACAGGCGGAATTCACCCCTCCACTTT. The chain recombines TRBV6-5 with TRBJ1-6, with TRBD1 identical over 7 bases. The CDR3 loop spans 16 amino acids. J was trimmed by 7 bases and V by 0 bases; bases with no gene match: 6. Germline V gene data show CDR1 as MNHEY and CDR2 as SVGAGI.

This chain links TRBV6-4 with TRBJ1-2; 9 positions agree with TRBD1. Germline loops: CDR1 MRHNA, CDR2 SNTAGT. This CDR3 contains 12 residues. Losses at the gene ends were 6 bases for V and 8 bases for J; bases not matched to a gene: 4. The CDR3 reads CASRQGAGGYTF. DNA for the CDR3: TGTGCCAGCAGACAGGGGGCTGGGGGCTACACCTTC.

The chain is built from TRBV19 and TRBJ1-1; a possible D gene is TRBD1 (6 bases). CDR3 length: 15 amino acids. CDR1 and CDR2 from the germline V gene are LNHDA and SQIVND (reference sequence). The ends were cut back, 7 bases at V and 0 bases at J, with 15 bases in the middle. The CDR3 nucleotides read TGTGCCAGTACCCAGGGGACGGCCATGAACACTGAAGCTTTCTTT. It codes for CASTQGTAMNTEAFF.

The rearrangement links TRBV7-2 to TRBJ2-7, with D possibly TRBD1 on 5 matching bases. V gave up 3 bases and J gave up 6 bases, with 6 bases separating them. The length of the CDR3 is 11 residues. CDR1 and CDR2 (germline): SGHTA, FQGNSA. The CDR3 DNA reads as TGTGCCAGCAGCTTGGGGCGCGAGCAGTACTTC. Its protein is CASSLGREQYF.

CDR3 loop: CASVPGNYGYTF. The CDR3 DNA reads TGTGCCAGTGTCCCAGGGAACTATGGCTACACCTTC. This chain uses TRBV2 with TRBJ1-2, with a weak D call TRBD1 (5 bases). Trimming left V 9 bases short and J 2 bases short, with 10 bases between. Germline CDR1 is SNHLY and CDR2 is FYNNEI. This CDR3 is built from 12 residues.

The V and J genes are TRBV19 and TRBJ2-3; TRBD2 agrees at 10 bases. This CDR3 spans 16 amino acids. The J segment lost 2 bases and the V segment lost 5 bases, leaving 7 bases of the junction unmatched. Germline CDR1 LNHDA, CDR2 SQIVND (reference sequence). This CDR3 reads CASSALAGEYTDTQYF. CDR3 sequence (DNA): TGTGCCAGTAGTGCCCTAGCGGGGGAGTACACAGATACGCAGTATTTT.

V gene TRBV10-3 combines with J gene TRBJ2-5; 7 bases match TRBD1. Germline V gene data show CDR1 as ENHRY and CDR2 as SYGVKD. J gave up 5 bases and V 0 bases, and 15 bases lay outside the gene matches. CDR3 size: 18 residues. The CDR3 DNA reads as TGTGCCATCAGTGAGTCCCAGGTAACTGGGACAGCATCGGAGACCCAGTACTTC. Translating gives CAISESQVTGTASETQYF.

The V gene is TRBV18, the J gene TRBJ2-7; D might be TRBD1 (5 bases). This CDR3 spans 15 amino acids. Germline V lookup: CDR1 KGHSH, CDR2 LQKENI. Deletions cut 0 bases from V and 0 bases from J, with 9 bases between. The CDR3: CASSPPAGPSYEQYF. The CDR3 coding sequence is TGTGCCAGCTCACCACCGGCAGGGCCCTCCTACGAGCAGTACTTC. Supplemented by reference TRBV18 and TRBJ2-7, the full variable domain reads NAGVMQNPRHLVRRRGQEARLRCSPMKGHSHVYWYRQLPEEGLKFMVYLQKENIIDESGMPKERFSAEFPKEGPSILRIQQVVRGDSAAYFCASSPPAGPSYEQYFGPGTRLTVT.

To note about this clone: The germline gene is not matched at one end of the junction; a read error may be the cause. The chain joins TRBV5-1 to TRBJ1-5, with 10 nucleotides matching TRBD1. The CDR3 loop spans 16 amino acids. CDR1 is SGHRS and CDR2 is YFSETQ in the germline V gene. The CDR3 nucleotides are TGCGCCTGCAGGGACAGGGGATGGGTCGACAATCAGCCCCAGCATTTT. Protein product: CACRDRGWVDNQPQHF.

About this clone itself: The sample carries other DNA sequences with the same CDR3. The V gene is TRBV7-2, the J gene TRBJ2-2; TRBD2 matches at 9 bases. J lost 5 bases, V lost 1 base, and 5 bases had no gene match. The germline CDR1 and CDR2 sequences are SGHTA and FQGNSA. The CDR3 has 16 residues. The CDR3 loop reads CASSLVAGGRTGELFF. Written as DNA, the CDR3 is TGTGCCAGCAGCTTAGTGGCGGGGGGGCGTACCGGGGAGCTGTTTTTT.

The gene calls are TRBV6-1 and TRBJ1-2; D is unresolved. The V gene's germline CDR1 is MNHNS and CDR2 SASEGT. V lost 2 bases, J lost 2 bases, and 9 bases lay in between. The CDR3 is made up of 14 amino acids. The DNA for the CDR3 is TGTGCCAGCAGTGAAAGCCAGGCGAACTATGGCTACACCTTC. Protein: CASSESQANYGYTF.

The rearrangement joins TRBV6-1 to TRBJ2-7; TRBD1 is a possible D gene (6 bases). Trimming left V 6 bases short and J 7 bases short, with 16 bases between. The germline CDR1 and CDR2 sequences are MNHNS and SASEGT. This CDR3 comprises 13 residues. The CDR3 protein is CASSYRTDGEQYF. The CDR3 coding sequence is TGTGCCAGCAGCTATCGGACAGACGGGGAGCAGTACTTC.

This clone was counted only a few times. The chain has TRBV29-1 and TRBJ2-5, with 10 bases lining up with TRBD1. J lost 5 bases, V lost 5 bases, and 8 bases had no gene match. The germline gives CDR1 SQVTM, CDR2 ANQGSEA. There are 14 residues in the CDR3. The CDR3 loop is CSVSQGTGEETQYF. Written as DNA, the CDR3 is TGCAGCGTTTCCCAGGGGACAGGGGAGGAGACCCAGTACTTC.

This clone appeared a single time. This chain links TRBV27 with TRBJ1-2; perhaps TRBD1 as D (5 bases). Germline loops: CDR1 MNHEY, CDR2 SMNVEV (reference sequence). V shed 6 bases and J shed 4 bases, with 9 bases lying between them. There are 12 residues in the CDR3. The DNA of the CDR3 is TGTGCCAGCAGCGACAGATTCTATGGCTACACCTTC. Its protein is CASSDRFYGYTF.